The source of this TCR beta chain is a study of CD8 T cells in ankylosing spondylitis. The ends were cut back, 7 bases at V and 3 bases at J, with 16 bases in the middle. Germline CDR1 and CDR2: MGHDK and SYGVNS. The CDR3 spans 14 residues. The study's findings and limits: Reactive arthritis synovial fluid and blood were previously reported to contain some motif variants. Roughly 8 highly homologous variants made up a TCR beta motif, and this motif appeared characteristic of ankylosing spondylitis blood.

This clonotype has a count of ten or more. Its antigen remains unknown. Each TCR beta library was made by quantitative 5'-RACE that incorporated molecular barcodes. One entry per CDR3 protein results from TCRdb running MiXCR on the 5' RACE reads. The data show some 240,000 distinct CDR3 sequences, 7.5% to 9% seen once. The source of this sequence is a male donor with ankylosing spondylitis or in good health (not recorded which). Sequenced: blood, either unsorted or a sorted T cell fraction (not recorded which). The chain combines TRBV25-1 with TRBJ2-7; D gene unclear. DNA for the CDR3: TGTGCCAGCAACGAGGCCCCGGCGGTCTACGAGCAGTACTTC. It translates to CASNEAPAVYEQYF.